The T cell receptor beta chain described here comes from a study of tissue T cells after allogeneic stem cell transplantation (dated by TCRdb to between 2021 and 2022). In terms of the full investigation: Over an approximately three-year period, a research-autopsy study prospectively enrolled several adult allo-HCT recipients who had steroid-refractory GVHD. The study profiled TCR beta repertoires across many tissues from research autopsies of patients with and without GVHD, plus mouse models of GVHD. All GVHD patients received grafts from donors, four unmodified and three CD34-selected to deplete T cells. Gastrointestinal GVHD was present in all GVHD patients, several lines of GVHD-directed therapy were administered to all GVHD patients, and skin involvement was additionally present in about 5 GVHD patients. For viably preserved blood and marrow, CD3+ T cells were flow-sorted when cell numbers permitted, and smaller samples went directly to DNA extraction. The human arm was a prospective observational study without blinding or randomization.

Regarding this clone: There is no known antigen for this receptor. Base-call qualities are not available, and no considerably larger clone is one nucleotide away.

Library prep was done by the immunoSEQ multiplex PCR assay. Adaptive Biotechnologies performed TCRbeta CDR3 sequencing at survey depth and reported CDR3 sequences, V/J genes, productive frequency, and template counts. Amplification of TCR beta CDR3 regions was performed from genomic DNA rather than from RNA. The study's own analysis went as follows. Jensen-Shannon divergence served to quantify pairwise repertoire overlap between tissues, with 0 meaning identical and 1 meaning complete divergence. Tissues were clustered by single-linkage agglomerative hierarchical clustering of pairwise JSD values and displayed as dendrograms. GLIPH2 was run on all patient samples with simulation_depth 1000, kmer_min_depth 3 and cdr3_length_cutoff 8, and groups with more than two unique CDR3s were retained. A standardized tissue-overlap score extrapolated Jaccard GLIPH-group overlap across patients to a standard repertoire size of 1000 clones. To look at how diversity was associated with clinical or experimental variables, linear mixed-effect models were used, with tissue treated as a fixed effect and individual treated as a random effect. Not all clones reach the TCRdb copy of this immuneACCESS table, which keeps in-frame sequences only. Checked studies attribute under half of the gap to unresolved V genes and leave the rest unexplained. V, J and clone size derive from that table, while D and trimming were established from the DNA sequence. Across this sample there are 26,000 or so clones, with about 89% seen only once. The biggest ten clones account for roughly 2% of the sample.

Explained via the paper, the time point label denotes: recipient (host-origin) PBMCs collected before allo-HCT. The paper's findings and limits, for the study overall: The study did not determine which tissue TCRs were alloreactive or antigen-specific, and some clones might have been persisting host cells. Few T cell clones were found to be shared across patients, but shared repertoire signatures across patients were revealed in a tissue-specific fashion by motif-based clustering. In both patients and mice, T cells from blood and spleen covered only a limited part of the TCR repertoire found in tissues. The patient cohort was small and varied clinically, and sampling depth was recognized as a limitation. Within patients, how anatomically similar tissues were was a major factor shaping TCR repertoire composition, regardless of disease or transplant status.

The sequencing here drew on blood, taken before transplantation. This receptor was obtained from a male donor at least 60 years old who later had graft-versus-host disease after an allogeneic stem cell transplant.

The sequenced DNA is TGTGCCAGCAGCCTCACTAGCGGGAGCTCCTACGAGCAGTACTTC. It encodes CASSLTSGSSYEQYF. The rearranged segments are TRBV7-2 and TRBJ2-7, with 11 central nucleotides matching TRBD2. From the cysteine up to the phenylalanine, the CDR3 has a length of 15 residues. CDR3 DNA is the only sequence kept; it has 45 bases, read in frame from the first base. CDR1 SGHTA and CDR2 FQGNSA are derived from the germline V gene. From V the trimming removes 5 bases and from J it removes 0 bases, while the gene matches leave 3 bases of the junction unaccounted for.